This T cell receptor beta chain originates from a study of cytomegalovirus exposure and HLA in healthy donors. The overall study: The approximately 690 first-cohort repertoires and the approximately 110 validation repertoires shared the same platform, a later analysis reported.

The method was immunoSEQ multiplex PCR; TCRdb's version includes in-frame clones alone and lacks a portion of them. The sample includes under 50,000 clones, 94% of them seen just once. This TCR was sampled from a woman aged 18-29 years in good health and CMV-seropositive. The sequenced sample was PBMCs.

The CDR3 is CASSQEDTSYEQYF. CDR3 nucleotide sequence: TGCGCCAGCAGCCAAGAGGACACCTCCTACGAGCAGTACTTC. The rearrangement uses TRBV4-1 and TRBJ2-7, with D possibly TRBD1 on 5 matching bases. This CDR3 is 14 amino acids long. Germline CDR1 and CDR2: MGHRA and YSYEKL. V dropped 0 bases and J dropped 0 bases, with 6 bases sitting between them.